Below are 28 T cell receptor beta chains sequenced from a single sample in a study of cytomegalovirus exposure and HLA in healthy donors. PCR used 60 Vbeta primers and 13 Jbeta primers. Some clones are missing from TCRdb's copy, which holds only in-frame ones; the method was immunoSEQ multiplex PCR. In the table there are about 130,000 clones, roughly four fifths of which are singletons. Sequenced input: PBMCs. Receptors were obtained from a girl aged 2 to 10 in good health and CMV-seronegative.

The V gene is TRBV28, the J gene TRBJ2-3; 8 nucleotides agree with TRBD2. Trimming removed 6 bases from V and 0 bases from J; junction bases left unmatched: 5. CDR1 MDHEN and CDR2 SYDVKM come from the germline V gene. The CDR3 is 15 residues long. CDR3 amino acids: CASRPTSASTDTQYF. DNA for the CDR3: TGTGCCAGCAGACCGACTAGCGCGAGCACAGATACGCAGTATTTT. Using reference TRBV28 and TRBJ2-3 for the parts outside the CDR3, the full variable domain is DVKVTQSSRYLVKRTGEKVFLECVQDMDHENMFWYRQDPGLGLRLIYFSYDVKMKEKGDIPEGYSVSREKKERFSLILESASTNQTSMYLCASRPTSASTDTQYFGPGTRLTVL.

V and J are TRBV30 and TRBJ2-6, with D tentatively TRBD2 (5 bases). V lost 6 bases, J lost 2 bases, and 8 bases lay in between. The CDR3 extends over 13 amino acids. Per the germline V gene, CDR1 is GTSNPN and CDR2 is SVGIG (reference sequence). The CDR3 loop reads CACRTAGANVLTF. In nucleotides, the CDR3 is TGTGCCTGCCGGACTGCTGGGGCCAACGTCCTGACTTTC.

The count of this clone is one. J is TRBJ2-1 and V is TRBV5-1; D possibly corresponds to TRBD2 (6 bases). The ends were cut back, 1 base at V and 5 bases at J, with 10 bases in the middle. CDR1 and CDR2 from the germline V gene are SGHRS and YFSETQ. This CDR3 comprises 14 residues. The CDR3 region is CASSLTAGHNEQFF. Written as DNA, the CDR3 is TGCGCCAGCAGCTTGACGGCGGGGCACAATGAGCAGTTCTTC. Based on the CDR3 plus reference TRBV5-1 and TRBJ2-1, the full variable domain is KAGVTQTPRYLIKTRGQQVTLSCSPISGHRSVSWYQQTPGQGLQFLFEYFSETQRNKGNFPGRFSGRQFSNSRSEMNVSTLELGDSALYLCASSLTAGHNEQFFGPGTRLTVL.

This CDR3 reads CASSKTGTSQETQYF. The CDR3 DNA sequence: TGTGCCAGTAGTAAAACCGGGACTAGCCAAGAGACCCAGTACTTC. The chain combines TRBV19 with TRBJ2-5; the match to TRBD2 covers 8 bases. This CDR3 spans 15 amino acids. The J segment lost 1 base and the V segment lost 4 bases, leaving 5 bases of the junction unmatched. Germline values: CDR1 LNHDA, CDR2 SQIVND (reference sequence).

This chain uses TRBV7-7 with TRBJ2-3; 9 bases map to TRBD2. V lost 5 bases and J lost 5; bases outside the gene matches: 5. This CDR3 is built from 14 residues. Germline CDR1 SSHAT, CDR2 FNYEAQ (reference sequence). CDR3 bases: TGTGCCAGCAGCATTGGCGGGAGGGGAGATACGCAGTATTTT. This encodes CASSIGGRGDTQYF.

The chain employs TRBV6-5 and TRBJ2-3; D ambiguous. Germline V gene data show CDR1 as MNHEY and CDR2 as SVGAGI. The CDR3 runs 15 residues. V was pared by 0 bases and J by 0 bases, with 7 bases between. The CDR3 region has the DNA TGTGCCAGCAGTTACTCTGGCCCTAGCACAGATACGCAGTATTTT. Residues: CASSYSGPSTDTQYF.

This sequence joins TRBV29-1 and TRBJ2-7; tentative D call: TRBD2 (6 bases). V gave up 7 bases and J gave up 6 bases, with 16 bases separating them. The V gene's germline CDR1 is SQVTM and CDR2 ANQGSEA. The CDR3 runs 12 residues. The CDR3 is CSATRAGGEQYF. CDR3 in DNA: TGCAGCGCAACACGTGCCGGGGGCGAGCAGTACTTC.

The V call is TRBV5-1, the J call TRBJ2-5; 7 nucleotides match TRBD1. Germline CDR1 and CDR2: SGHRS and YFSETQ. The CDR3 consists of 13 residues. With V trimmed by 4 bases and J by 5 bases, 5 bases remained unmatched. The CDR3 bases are TGCGCCAGCAGCAGGGGGCTCGGGGAGACCCAGTACTTC. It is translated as CASSRGLGETQYF.

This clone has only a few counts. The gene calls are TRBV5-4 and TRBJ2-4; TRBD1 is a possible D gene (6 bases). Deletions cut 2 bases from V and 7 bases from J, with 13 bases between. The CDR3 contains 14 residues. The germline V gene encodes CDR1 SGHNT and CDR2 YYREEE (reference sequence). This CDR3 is CASSLQGNVNIQYF. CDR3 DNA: TGTGCCAGCAGCTTACAGGGAAATGTGAACATTCAGTACTTC.

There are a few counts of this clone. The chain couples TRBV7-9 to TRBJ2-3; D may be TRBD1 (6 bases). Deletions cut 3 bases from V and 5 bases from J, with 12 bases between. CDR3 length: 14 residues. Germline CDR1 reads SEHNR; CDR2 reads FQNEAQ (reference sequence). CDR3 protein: CASSFGGDGDTQYF. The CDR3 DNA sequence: TGTGCCAGCAGCTTTGGGGGCGACGGAGATACGCAGTATTTT.

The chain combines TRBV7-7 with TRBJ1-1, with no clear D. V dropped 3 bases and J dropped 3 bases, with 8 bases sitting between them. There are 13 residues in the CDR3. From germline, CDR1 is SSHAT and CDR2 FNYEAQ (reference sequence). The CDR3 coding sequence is TGTGCCAGCAGCTTGAATAGCTACACTGAAGCTTTCTTT. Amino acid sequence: CASSLNSYTEAFF. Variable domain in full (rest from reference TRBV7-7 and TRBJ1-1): GAGVSQSPRYKVTKRGQDVTLRCDPISSHATLYWYQQALGQGPEFLTYFNYEAQPDKSGLPSDRFSAERPEGSISTLTIQRTEQRDSAMYRCASSLNSYTEAFFGQGTRLTVV.

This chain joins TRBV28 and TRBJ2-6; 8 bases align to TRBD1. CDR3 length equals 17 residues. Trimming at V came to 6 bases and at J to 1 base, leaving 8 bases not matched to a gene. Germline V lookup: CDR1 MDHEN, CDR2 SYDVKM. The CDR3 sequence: CASSPGTGYSGANVLTF. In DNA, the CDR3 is TGTGCCAGCAGCCCCGGGACAGGATATTCTGGGGCCAACGTCCTGACTTTC.

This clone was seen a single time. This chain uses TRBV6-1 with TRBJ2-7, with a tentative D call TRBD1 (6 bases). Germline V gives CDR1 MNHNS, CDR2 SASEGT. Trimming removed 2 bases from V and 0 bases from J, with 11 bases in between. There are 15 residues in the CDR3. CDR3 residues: CASSEYGDTSYEQYF. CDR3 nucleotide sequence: TGTGCCAGCAGTGAATATGGGGACACCTCCTACGAGCAGTACTTC.

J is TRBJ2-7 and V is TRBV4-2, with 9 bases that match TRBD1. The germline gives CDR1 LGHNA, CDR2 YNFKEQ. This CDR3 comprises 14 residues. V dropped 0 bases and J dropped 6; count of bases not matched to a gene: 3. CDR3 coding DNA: TGTGCCAGCAGCCAAGACCTGGACAGGGGCGAGCAGTACTTC. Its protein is CASSQDLDRGEQYF.

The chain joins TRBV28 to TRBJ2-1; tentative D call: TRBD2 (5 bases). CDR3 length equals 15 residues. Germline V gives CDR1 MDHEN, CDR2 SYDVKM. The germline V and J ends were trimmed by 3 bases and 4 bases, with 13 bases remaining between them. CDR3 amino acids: CASSLVGTGYNEQFF. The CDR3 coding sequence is TGTGCCAGCAGTTTGGTCGGAACGGGATACAATGAGCAGTTCTTC.

CDR3 bases: TGTGCCAGCAGCCCAGAGGGCCTTACCTACGAGCAGTACTTC. The encoded protein is CASSPEGLTYEQYF. The chain carries TRBV7-2 and TRBJ2-7, with D maybe TRBD2 (5 bases). This CDR3 has 14 residues. V was pared by 5 bases and J by 2 bases, with 13 bases between. Germline CDR1 SGHTA, CDR2 FQGNSA.

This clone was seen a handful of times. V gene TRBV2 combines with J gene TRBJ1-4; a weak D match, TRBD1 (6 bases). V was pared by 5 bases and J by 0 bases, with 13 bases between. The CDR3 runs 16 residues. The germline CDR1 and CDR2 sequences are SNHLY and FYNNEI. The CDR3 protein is CASSPTGISTNEKLFF. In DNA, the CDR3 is TGTGCCAGCAGTCCAACAGGGATATCAACTAATGAAAAACTGTTTTTT.

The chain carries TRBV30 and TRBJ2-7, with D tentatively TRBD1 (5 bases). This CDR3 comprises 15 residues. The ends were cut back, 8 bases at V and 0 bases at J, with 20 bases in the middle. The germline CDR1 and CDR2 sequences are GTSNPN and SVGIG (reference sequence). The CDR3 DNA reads TGTGCCGGTTTACAGGACGGCCGACCCTCCTACGAGCAGTACTTC. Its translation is CAGLQDGRPSYEQYF. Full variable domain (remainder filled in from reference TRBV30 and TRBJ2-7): SQTIHQWPATLVQPVGSPLSLECTVEGTSNPNLYWYRQAAGRGLQLLFYSVGIGQISSEVPQNLSASRPQDRQFILSSKKLLLSDSGFYLCAGLQDGRPSYEQYFGPGTRLTVT.

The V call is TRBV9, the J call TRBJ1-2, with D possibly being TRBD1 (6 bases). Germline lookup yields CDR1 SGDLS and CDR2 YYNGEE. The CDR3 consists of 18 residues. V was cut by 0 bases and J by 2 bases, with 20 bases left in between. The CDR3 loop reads CASSVAVDRTPSNYGYTF. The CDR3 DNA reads TGTGCCAGCAGCGTAGCAGTCGACAGGACACCCTCCAACTATGGCTACACCTTC.

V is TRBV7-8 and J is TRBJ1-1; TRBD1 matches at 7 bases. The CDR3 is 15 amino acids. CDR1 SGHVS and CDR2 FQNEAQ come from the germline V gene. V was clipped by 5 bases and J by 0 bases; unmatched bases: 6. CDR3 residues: CASSVDRLLNTEAFF. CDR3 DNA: TGTGCCAGCAGCGTGGACAGGCTGCTGAACACTGAAGCTTTCTTT.

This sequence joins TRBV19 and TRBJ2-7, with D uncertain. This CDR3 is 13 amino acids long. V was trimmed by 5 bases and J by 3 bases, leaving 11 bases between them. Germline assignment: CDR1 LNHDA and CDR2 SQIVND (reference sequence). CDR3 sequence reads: CASSEVTHYEQYF. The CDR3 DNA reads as TGTGCCAGTAGTGAGGTAACTCACTACGAGCAGTACTTC.

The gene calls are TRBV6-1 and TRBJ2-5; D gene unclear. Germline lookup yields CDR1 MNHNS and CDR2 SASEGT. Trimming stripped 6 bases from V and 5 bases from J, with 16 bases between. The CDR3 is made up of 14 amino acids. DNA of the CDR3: TGTGCCAGCAGGCCAACTACGGGTCTGGAGACCCAGTACTTC. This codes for CASRPTTGLETQYF.

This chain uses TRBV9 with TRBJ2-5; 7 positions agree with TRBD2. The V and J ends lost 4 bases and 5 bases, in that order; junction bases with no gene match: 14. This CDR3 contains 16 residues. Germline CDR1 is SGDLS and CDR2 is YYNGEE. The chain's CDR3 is CASSSRGGGPKETQYF. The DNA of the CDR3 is TGTGCCAGCAGCTCCCGAGGCGGGGGTCCCAAGGAGACCCAGTACTTC.

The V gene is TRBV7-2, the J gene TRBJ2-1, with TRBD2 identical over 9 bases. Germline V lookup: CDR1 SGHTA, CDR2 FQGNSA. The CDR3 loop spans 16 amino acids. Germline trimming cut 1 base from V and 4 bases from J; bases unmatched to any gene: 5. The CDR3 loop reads CASSLVATSGYNEQFF. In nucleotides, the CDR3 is TGTGCCAGCAGCTTAGTGGCGACTAGCGGTTACAATGAGCAGTTCTTC.

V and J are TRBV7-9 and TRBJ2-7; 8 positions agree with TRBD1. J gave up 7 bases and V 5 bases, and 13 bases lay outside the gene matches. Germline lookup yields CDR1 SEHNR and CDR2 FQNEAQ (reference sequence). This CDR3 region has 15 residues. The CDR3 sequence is CASSPTVQGASEQYF. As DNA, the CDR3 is TGTGCCAGCAGCCCAACGGTCCAGGGGGCTAGTGAGCAGTACTTC. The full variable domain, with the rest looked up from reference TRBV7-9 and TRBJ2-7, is DTGVSQNPRHKITKRGQNVTFRCDPISEHNRLYWYRQTLGQGPEFLTYFQNEAQLEKSRLLSDRFSAERPKGSFSTLEIQRTEQGDSAMYLCASSPTVQGASEQYFGPGTRLTVT.

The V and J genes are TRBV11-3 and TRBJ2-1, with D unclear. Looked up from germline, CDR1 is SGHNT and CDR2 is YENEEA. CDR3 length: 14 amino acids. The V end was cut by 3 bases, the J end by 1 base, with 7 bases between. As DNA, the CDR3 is TGTGCCAGCAGCTTGGCACCTTCCTACAATGAGCAGTTCTTC. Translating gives CASSLAPSYNEQFF.

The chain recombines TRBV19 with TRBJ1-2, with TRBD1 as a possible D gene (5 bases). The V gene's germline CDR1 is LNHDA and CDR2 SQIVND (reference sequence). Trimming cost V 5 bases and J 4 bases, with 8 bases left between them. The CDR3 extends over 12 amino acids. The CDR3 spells CASSRQSYGYTF. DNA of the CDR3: TGTGCCAGTAGTCGACAGAGCTATGGCTACACCTTC.

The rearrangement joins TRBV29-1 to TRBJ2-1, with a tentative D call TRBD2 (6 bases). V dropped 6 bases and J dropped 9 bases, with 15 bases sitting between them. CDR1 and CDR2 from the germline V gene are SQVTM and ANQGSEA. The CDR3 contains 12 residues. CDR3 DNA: TGCAGCGTAACGGGACTCGGGACTGAGCAGTTCTTC. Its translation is CSVTGLGTEQFF.